Sequencing of this T cell receptor beta chain was carried out in a study of T cell changes during pregnancy in multiple sclerosis. Repertoires were generated with immunoSEQ multiplex PCR, while TCRdb's copy carries only in-frame clones and drops some. The sample comprises over 25,000 clones, 88% of which are singletons, and roughly 8% rests with the top ten. This CDR3 region has 12 residues. Germline CDR1 MNHEY, CDR2 SVGAGI. The V end lost 3 bases, the J end lost 11 bases, and 12 bases lay between the germline ends. Here the sequenced sample was CD8+ T cells from peripheral blood mononuclear cells, taken in the second trimester of pregnancy. This receptor was obtained from a female donor with multiple sclerosis, enrolled in a pregnancy study. The chain is built from TRBV6-5 and TRBJ2-3; no clear D. The CDR3, as DNA: TGTGCCAGCAGTTATGGAGACGAGAGGCAGTATTTT. This encodes CASSYGDERQYF.